Listed here are 21 T cell receptor beta chains from one sample, sequenced in a study of blood T cell repertoires in COVID-19. The data were produced by immunoSEQ multiplex PCR, yet TCRdb's version contains in-frame clones alone and is incomplete. The sample comprises approximately 97,000 clones, approximately 84% of which are singletons, and about a tenth rests with the top ten. Specimen: peripheral blood. Source of these receptors: a middle-aged man with active or convalescent COVID-19.

The gene calls are TRBV10-1 and TRBJ2-7; 7 bases map to TRBD1. CDR3 length: 14 residues. The germline CDR1 and CDR2 sequences are WNHNN and SYGVQD (reference sequence). V was pared by 2 bases and J by 2 bases, with 3 bases of the junction left unmatched. The DNA of the CDR3 is TGCGCCAGCAGTGAGACAGGGGAAGCCTACGAGCAGTACTTC. This codes for CASSETGEAYEQYF.

The genes are TRBV10-1 and TRBJ2-7; TRBD1 matches at 10 bases. This CDR3 is built from 12 residues. V lost 11 bases to trimming and J lost 3 bases; unmatched junction nucleotides: 4. The germline gives CDR1 WNHNN, CDR2 SYGVQD (reference sequence). The DNA for the CDR3 is TGCGCCGGACAGGGGGAGGTCTACGAGCAGTACTTC. Its translation is CAGQGEVYEQYF.

This clone came up once. The chain carries TRBV12-3 or TRBV12-4 and TRBJ2-4; D gene ambiguous. The CDR3 spans 13 residues. The V end lost 6 bases, the J end lost 3 bases, and 9 bases lay between the germline ends. CDR3 DNA: TGTGCCAGCAGGACCACGGGCAAAAACATTCAGTACTTC. Residues: CASRTTGKNIQYF.

V gene TRBV7-9 combines with J gene TRBJ2-5, with D maybe TRBD2 (5 bases). Germline lookup yields CDR1 SEHNR and CDR2 FQNEAQ (reference sequence). The V and J ends lost 2 bases and 4 bases respectively, with 14 bases between them. CDR3 length: 15 residues. This CDR3 reads CASSLSAGKLETQYF. CDR3 nucleotides: TGTGCCAGCAGCTTATCGGCCGGGAAGTTAGAGACCCAGTACTTC.

The V call is TRBV6-4, the J call TRBJ2-3, with 7 bases identical to TRBD2. Germline lookup yields CDR1 MRHNA and CDR2 SNTAGT. J gave up 0 bases and V 6 bases, and 6 bases lay outside the gene matches. The length of the CDR3 is 15 residues. DNA of the CDR3: TGTGCCAGCAGCCAACTAGCGTCAAGCACAGATACGCAGTATTTT. Translating gives CASSQLASSTDTQYF.

The J gene is TRBJ2-5, the V gene TRBV7-9; TRBD1 aligns across 8 bases. CDR1 is SEHNR and CDR2 is FQNEAQ in the germline V gene (reference sequence). This CDR3 is built from 15 residues. J gave up 4 bases and V 1 base, and 5 bases lay outside the gene matches. This chain's CDR3 is CASSLDQGARETQYF. DNA for the CDR3: TGTGCCAGCAGCTTAGATCAGGGGGCGAGAGAGACCCAGTACTTC.

This clone came up a few times. The chain employs TRBV20-1 and TRBJ1-3; D remains unclear. V gave up 6 bases and J gave up 9 bases, with 9 bases separating them. The CDR3 contains 10 residues. CDR1 is DFQATT, CDR2 SNEGSKA, per germline (reference sequence). In nucleotides, the CDR3 is TGCAGTGCCCCTCGGGGCACCATATATTTT. Encoded protein: CSAPRGTIYF.

V usage is TRBV7-2 and J usage is TRBJ2-7; D perhaps matches TRBD2 (6 bases). Germline CDR1 and CDR2: SGHTA and FQGNSA. V was shortened by 5 bases and J by 0 bases, with 14 bases between the two germline ends. This CDR3 is built from 15 residues. CDR3 in amino acids: CASSPVGGSSYEQYF. Written as DNA, the CDR3 is TGTGCCAGCAGCCCGGTTGGGGGGAGCTCCTACGAGCAGTACTTC.

The chain links TRBV18 to TRBJ1-1, with D hard to call. The CDR3 loop spans 14 amino acids. With 3 bases removed from V and 0 bases from J, the gap between germline ends came to 8 bases. Germline-derived CDR1 and CDR2 are KGHSH and LQKENI. CDR3 DNA: TGTGCCAGCTCACCGGTCGGAGTGAACACTGAAGCTTTCTTT. This gives the protein CASSPVGVNTEAFF.

In this sample, this clone turned up a few times. The chain uses TRBV3-1 (or the pseudogene TRBV3-2) and TRBJ1-4; D possibly corresponds to TRBD1 (6 bases). Germline V gives CDR1 LGHDT, CDR2 YNNKEL (reference sequence). This CDR3 comprises 15 residues. Trimming cost V 1 base and J 6 bases, with 12 bases left between them. CDR3 coding DNA: TGTGCCAGCAGCCAAGGTGCAGGGGAAGATGAAAAACTGTTTTTT. Its translation is CASSQGAGEDEKLFF.

The chain is built from TRBV9 and TRBJ2-3, with 8 bases identical to TRBD2. CDR3 length: 17 amino acids. Germline V lookup: CDR1 SGDLS, CDR2 YYNGEE. The ends lost 0 bases at V and 2 bases at J; junction bases unmatched: 8. The CDR3 nucleotides read TGTGCCAGCAGCGTAGCGGGGGCGGGGGGTCCCACAGATACGCAGTATTTT. Translated: CASSVAGAGGPTDTQYF.

This clone was detected only once. The V call is TRBV9, the J call TRBJ2-2; D may be TRBD2 (6 bases). The germline CDR1 and CDR2 sequences are SGDLS and YYNGEE. The CDR3 has 15 residues. The V and J ends lost 4 bases and 0 bases respectively, with 10 bases between them. The CDR3 region is CASSTRGANTGELFF. The CDR3 bases are TGTGCCAGCAGCACGCGGGGAGCGAACACCGGGGAGCTGTTTTTT.

The CDR3: CASSPPTAGGPYNEQFF. CDR3 bases: TGTGCCAGCTCACCACCAACGGCGGGGGGCCCCTACAATGAGCAGTTCTTC. The chain employs TRBV18 and TRBJ2-1; 8 bases are shared with TRBD2. V dropped 0 bases and J dropped 2; count of bases not matched to a gene: 6. CDR1 KGHSH and CDR2 LQKENI come from the germline V gene. The CDR3 totals 17 residues.

This clone was detected a few times. The identical CDR3 is also encoded by other nucleotide sequences in the sample. This chain connects TRBV5-1 to TRBJ1-2; D may be TRBD1 (6 bases). The germline V and J ends were trimmed by 0 bases and 4 bases, with 10 bases remaining between them. The CDR3 is 14 residues long. CDR1 and CDR2 from the germline V gene are SGHRS and YFSETQ. This CDR3 reads CASSLGQGSYGYTF. Written as DNA, the CDR3 is TGCGCCAGCAGCTTGGGGCAGGGGAGCTATGGCTACACCTTC.

In this sample, this clone turned up a few times. The gene calls are TRBV27 and TRBJ2-1, with D maybe TRBD1 (6 bases). The CDR3 is 14 amino acids. V lost 5 bases and J lost 0, with 8 bases in between. Looked up from germline, CDR1 is MNHEY and CDR2 is SMNVEV (reference sequence). The DNA of the CDR3 is TGTGCCAGCAGTACAGGGAGCTCCTACAATGAGCAGTTCTTC. Its protein product is CASSTGSSYNEQFF.

The chain joins TRBV24-1 to TRBJ2-5; 8 bases fit TRBD2. The V gene end was trimmed by 2 bases and the J gene end by 3 bases; junction bases not matched to a gene: 4. Looked up from germline, CDR1 is KGHDR and CDR2 is SFDVKD. The CDR3 runs 15 residues. The CDR3 nucleotides read TGTGCCACCAGTGATTGGGCCGGGGGGGAAGAGACCCAGTACTTC. Residues: CATSDWAGGEETQYF.

The chain links TRBV6-5 to TRBJ1-5; no firm D call. The germline CDR1 and CDR2 sequences are MNHEY and SVGAGI. V was clipped by 7 bases and J by 1 base, with 11 bases between them. This CDR3 spans 14 amino acids. The CDR3 region has the DNA TGTGCCAGCATAGCGTCCGTAAGCAATCAGCCCCAGCATTTT. This encodes CASIASVSNQPQHF.

V gene TRBV19 combines with J gene TRBJ2-7; D is possibly TRBD2 (7 bases). This CDR3 has 15 residues. Trimming left V 10 bases short and J 3 bases short, with 22 bases between. Germline-derived CDR1 and CDR2 are LNHDA and SQIVND (reference sequence). The CDR3 coding sequence is TGTGCCACCTCACCGGTGGCGGGGGCCGACTACGAGCAGTACTTC. This encodes CATSPVAGADYEQYF. The variable domain in full, completed from reference TRBV19 and TRBJ2-7, reads DGGITQSPKYLFRKEGQNVTLSCEQNLNHDAMYWYRQDPGQGLRLIYYSQIVNDFQKGDIAEGYSVSREKKESFPLTVTSAQKNPTAFYLCATSPVAGADYEQYFGPGTRLTVT.

The chain combines TRBV3-1 (or the pseudogene TRBV3-2) with TRBJ2-2, with a possible D match to TRBD2 (7 bases). CDR1 is LGHDT and CDR2 is YNNKEL in the germline V gene (reference sequence). The CDR3 totals 14 residues. Trimming shortened V by 2 bases and J by 7 bases, and 11 bases separated the two germline ends. The CDR3 bases are TGTGCCAGCAGCCAACACAGGGAGGGCGGGGAGCTGTTTTTT. Translating it yields CASSQHREGGELFF.

V usage is TRBV6-2 or TRBV6-3 and J usage is TRBJ2-7; 7 bases are shared with TRBD1. V dropped 1 base and J dropped 2; count of bases not matched to a gene: 8. In germline, CDR1 is MNHEY, CDR2 SVGEGT. The CDR3 consists of 16 residues. The CDR3 loop is CASSYLGGYRPYEQYF. CDR3 bases: TGTGCCAGCAGTTACTTAGGGGGCTATAGGCCCTACGAGCAGTACTTC.

The rearrangement joins TRBV6-2 or TRBV6-3 to TRBJ2-6, with TRBD1 identical over 8 bases. The CDR3 sequence is 17 residues long. CDR1 and CDR2 (germline): MNHEY, SVGEGT. V lost 4 bases, J lost 2 bases, and 7 bases stayed unmatched. The CDR3 protein is CASSLGQGKAGANVLTF. DNA of the CDR3: TGTGCCAGCAGTTTAGGACAGGGAAAGGCTGGGGCCAACGTCCTGACTTTC.